This is a list of T cell receptor beta chains from one sample in a study of blood T cells in healthy people across ages. Using its own MiXCR run on the 5' RACE reads, TCRdb lists one record per CDR3 protein. The table includes 1,100,000 or so distinct CDR3 sequences, 40% to 50% detected once. Sequenced material: blood. The receptors derive from a woman aged 60-70 years in good health. The CDR3 runs from the conserved cysteine through the conserved F or W. A D gene is named only where the DNA matches it firmly. Not all rows give a size; the values are once, few, many and, for expanded clones, a class.

V	size	D	J	CDR3	DNA
TRBV9	-	-	TRBJ2-7	CASSVGRQGKYNEQYF	TGTGCCAGCAGCGTAGGGCGGCAGGGAAAATACAATGAGCAGTACTTC
TRBV6-5	-	TRBD2	TRBJ2-1	CASKSGIYNEQFF	TGTGCCAGCAAGAGCGGGATTTACAATGAGCAGTTCTTC
TRBV27	few	-	TRBJ2-7	CASSLQSKPSYEQYF	TGTGCCAGCAGTTTACAGAGCAAACCCTCCTACGAGCAGTACTTC
TRBV5-1	once	TRBD2	TRBJ2-5	CASSLRTSGRAEGTQYF	TGCGCCAGCAGCTTGAGGACTAGCGGGAGGGCCGAGGGGACCCAGTACTTC
TRBV11-2	-	-	TRBJ2-1	CASSFRLACNHEQFF	TGTGCCAGCAGCTTTCGGCTAGCGTGTAACCATGAGCAGTTCTTC
TRBV5-5	few	TRBD1	TRBJ1-4	CASSPGVRTGGNEKLFF	TGTGCCAGCAGCCCGGGGGTCCGGACAGGGGGTAATGAAAAACTGTTTTTT
TRBV10-3	once	-	TRBJ2-7	CAISDLGQGSEQYF	TGTGCCATCAGTGACCTTGGGCAGGGGAGCGAGCAGTACTTC
TRBV20-1	-	TRBD2	TRBJ2-5	CSARGTSGFKETQYF	TGCAGTGCTAGAGGGACTAGCGGATTTAAAGAGACCCAGTACTTC
TRBV2	-	-	TRBJ1-5	CASQGESEQPQHF	TGTGCCAGCCAAGGGGAGTCGGAACAGCCCCAGCATTTT
TRBV28	-	TRBD2	TRBJ2-1	CASSTSDYNEQFF	TGTGCCAGCAGCACTAGCGACTACAATGAGCAGTTCTTC
TRBV7-8	few	TRBD1	TRBJ2-5	CASSSDRGAEETQYF	TGTGCCAGCAGCTCAGACAGGGGCGCAGAAGAGACCCAGTACTTC
TRBV5-5	many	-	TRBJ2-7	CASSLRVRPGTYEQYF	TGTGCCAGCAGCTTGAGGGTGAGGCCGGGAACCTACGAGCAGTACTTC
TRBV30	many	TRBD1	TRBJ1-4	CAWSADRGYEKLFF	TGTGCCTGGAGTGCGGACAGGGGTTACGAAAAACTGTTTTTT
TRBV28	-	-	TRBJ2-3	CASRDPVTDTQYF	TGTGCCAGCCGGGACCCCGTCACAGACACGCAGTATTTT
TRBV7-2	few	-	TRBJ1-2	CASSLGGPRGYGYTF	TGTGCCAGCAGCTTAGGGGGCCCTCGGGGCTATGGCTACACCTTC
TRBV7-8	-	-	TRBJ2-1	CASSPQIDSYNEQFF	TGTGCCAGCAGCCCACAGATCGACTCCTACAACGAGCAGTTCTTC
TRBV12-3/TRBV12-4	-	-	TRBJ2-7	CASSSDPRPSYEQYF	TGTGCCAGCAGCTCCGATCCGAGGCCCTCCTACGAGCAGTACTTC
TRBV10-2	-	TRBD2	TRBJ2-1	CASSERAGGLNEQFF	TGCGCCAGCAGTGAACGAGCGGGAGGCCTGAATGAGCAGTTCTTC
TRBV25-1	-	-	TRBJ1-2	CASSESGGASYGYTF	TGTGCCAGCAGTGAATCGGGGGGGGCGTCGTATGGCTACACCTTC
TRBV12-3/TRBV12-4	few	-	TRBJ1-5	CASSLGGKPQHF	TGTGCCAGCAGTCTCGGTGGAAAGCCCCAGCATTTT
TRBV10-3	few	-	TRBJ2-7	CATQAIGDEQYF	TGTGCCACCCAAGCAATCGGAGACGAGCAGTACTTC
TRBV2	-	TRBD2	TRBJ2-1	CASLGTSGGSYNEQFF	TGTGCCAGCCTAGGGACTAGCGGAGGCTCCTACAATGAGCAGTTCTTC
TRBV6-6	-	-	TRBJ2-7	CASSYSRGTKNEQYF	TGTGCCAGCAGTTACTCGAGGGGAACGAAAAACGAGCAGTACTTC
TRBV6-5	-	TRBD2	TRBJ2-1	CASGLAGGPYNEQFF	TGTGCCAGCGGTCTAGCGGGAGGCCCCTACAATGAGCAGTTCTTC
TRBV24-1	-	TRBD1	TRBJ2-1	CATGTGLSNEQFF	TGTGCCACCGGGACAGGGCTAAGCAATGAGCAGTTCTTC
TRBV10-3	-	TRBD1	TRBJ1-2	CAIGGTEAATSNGYTF	TGTGCCATCGGTGGGACAGAGGCAGCCACCTCTAATGGCTACACCTTC
TRBV6-5	-	TRBD2	TRBJ2-7	CASSITSGRAYEQYF	TGTGCCAGCAGTATCACTAGCGGGAGAGCCTACGAGCAGTACTTC
TRBV12-3/TRBV12-4	many	TRBD2	TRBJ2-7	CASSLQASGAYEQYF	TGTGCCAGCAGTTTACAGGCTAGCGGGGCCTACGAGCAGTACTTC
TRBV5-1	many	TRBD2	TRBJ2-1	CASSLGLAGGNEQFF	TGTGCCAGCAGCTTAGGACTAGCGGGAGGCAATGAGCAGTTCTTC
TRBV24-1	few	TRBD1	TRBJ2-7	CATSDQGDRPYEQYF	TGTGCCACCAGTGACCAAGGGGACAGACCCTACGAGCAGTACTTC
TRBV2	-	-	TRBJ2-7	CAGSAASYEQYF	TGTGCCGGCAGTGCGGCGTCCTACGAGCAGTACTTC
TRBV12-5	-	TRBD1	TRBJ2-7	CASGSTTGTATNYEQYF	TGTGCTAGTGGTTCGACAACCGGGACAGCCACCAACTACGAGCAGTACTTC
TRBV2	once	-	TRBJ1-5	CASINGRDNQPQHF	TGTGCCAGCATAAACGGCAGGGACAATCAGCCCCAGCATTTT
TRBV29-1	few	TRBD1	TRBJ2-7	CSVEVGTATYEQYF	TGCAGCGTTGAAGTGGGGACAGCCACTTACGAGCAGTACTTC
TRBV7-8	-	TRBD1	TRBJ2-3	CASSFRAGGADTQYF	TGTGCCAGCAGCTTCAGAGCAGGGGGCGCAGATACGCAGTATTTT
TRBV19	-	TRBD2	TRBJ2-1	CASNNWEGEQFF	TGTGCCAGTAATAATTGGGAGGGTGAGCAGTTCTTC
TRBV7-9	-	TRBD1	TRBJ2-5	CASSRTGKGETQYF	TGTGCCAGCAGCCGGACAGGGAAAGGGGAGACCCAGTACTTC
TRBV7-9	-	-	TRBJ2-5	CASRLTVTQYF	TGTGCCAGCAGATTAACAGTGACCCAGTACTTC
TRBV18	-	-	TRBJ1-5	CASSILQGRLQPQHF	TGTGCCAGCTCAATACTACAGGGAAGATTACAGCCCCAGCATTTT
TRBV6-4	many	-	TRBJ2-6	CASSEGSGANVLTF	TGTGCCAGCAGTGAGGGCTCTGGGGCCAACGTCCTGACTTTC
TRBV7-2	many	-	TRBJ2-5	CASSLVSVQETQYF	TGTGCCAGCAGCTTAGTTTCGGTCCAAGAGACCCAGTACTTC
TRBV11-2	-	-	TRBJ2-1	CASSSGSFYNEQFF	TGTGCCAGCAGCTCAGGGTCTTTTTACAATGAGCAGTTCTTC
TRBV11-3	-	TRBD2	TRBJ2-3	CASSLGGSGKSTQYF	TGTGCCAGCAGCTTAGGAGGTAGCGGGAAGAGTACGCAGTATTTT
TRBV12-3/TRBV12-4	-	-	TRBJ1-2	CASSTRGEGGYTF	TGTGCCAGCAGTACCCGGGGGGAGGGCGGCTACACCTTC
TRBV20-1	few	-	TRBJ1-2	CSAAAGGRAYGYTF	TGCAGTGCTGCGGCCGGGGGCCGGGCCTATGGCTACACCTTC
TRBV28	-	TRBD1	TRBJ1-2	CASSQLDRVDYGYTF	TGTGCCAGCAGTCAATTGGACAGGGTCGACTATGGCTACACCTTC
TRBV6-2/TRBV6-3	few	-	TRBJ2-5	CASIDASANNEQYF	TGTGCCAGCATCGACGCTAGCGCGAACAATGAGCAGTACTTC
TRBV2	few	-	TRBJ2-1	CASRTPNEQFF	TGTGCCAGCAGGACCCCAAATGAGCAGTTCTTC
TRBV6-1	-	-	TRBJ2-3	CASSPGFGGGTDTQYF	TGTGCCAGCAGCCCCGGCTTTGGGGGAGGCACAGATACGCAGTATTTT
TRBV13	-	-	TRBJ2-7	CASSLGTRTNYEQYF	TGTGCCAGCAGCTTAGGGACTAGGACGAACTACGAGCAGTACTTC
TRBV3-1	-	-	TRBJ2-7	CASSQPGRVYEQYF	TGTGCCAGCAGCCAACCCGGACGGGTCTACGAGCAGTACTTC
TRBV6-6	-	-	TRBJ2-1	CASRQGVVSYNEQFF	TGTGCCAGCAGACAGGGAGTAGTCTCCTACAATGAGCAGTTCTTC
TRBV2	few	TRBD1	TRBJ1-1	CASTPDRGNTEAFF	TGTGCCAGCACCCCTGACAGGGGGAACACTGAAGCTTTCTTT
TRBV27	-	-	TRBJ1-4	CAAGNEKLFF	TGTGCCGCGGGTAATGAAAAACTGTTTTTT
TRBV6-4	few	-	TRBJ2-1	CASSDAGLGNEQFF	TGTGCCAGCAGTGACGCGGGCTTGGGGAATGAGCAGTTCTTC
TRBV27	few	TRBD1	TRBJ1-2	CASSRGQGVYYGYTF	TGTGCCAGCAGTAGAGGACAGGGGGTCTACTATGGCTACACCTTC
TRBV11-1	-	-	TRBJ2-7	CASSLGVGDNEQYF	TGTGCCAGCAGCTTAGGTGTAGGGGATAATGAGCAGTACTTC
TRBV5-1	-	TRBD1	TRBJ1-2	CASSLSQGGYGYTF	TGCGCCAGCAGCTTGTCCCAGGGGGGATATGGCTACACCTTC
TRBV3-1	few	TRBD2	TRBJ2-2	CASSQDAAGGNTGELFF	TGTGCCAGCAGCCAAGATGCAGCGGGGGGGAACACCGGGGAGCTGTTTTTT